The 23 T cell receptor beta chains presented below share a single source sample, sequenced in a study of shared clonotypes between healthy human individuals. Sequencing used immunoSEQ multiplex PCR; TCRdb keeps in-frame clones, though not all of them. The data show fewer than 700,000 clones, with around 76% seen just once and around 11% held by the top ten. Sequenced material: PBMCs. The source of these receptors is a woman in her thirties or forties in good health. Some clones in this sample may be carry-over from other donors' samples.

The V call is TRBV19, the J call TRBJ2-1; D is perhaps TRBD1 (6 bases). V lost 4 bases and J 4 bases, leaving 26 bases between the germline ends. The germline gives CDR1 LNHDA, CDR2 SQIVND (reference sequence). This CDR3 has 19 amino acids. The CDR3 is CASSRFLGTGSRGYNEQFF. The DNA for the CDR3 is TGTGCCAGTAGTAGATTTCTTGGAACAGGATCGAGGGGGTACAATGAGCAGTTCTTC.

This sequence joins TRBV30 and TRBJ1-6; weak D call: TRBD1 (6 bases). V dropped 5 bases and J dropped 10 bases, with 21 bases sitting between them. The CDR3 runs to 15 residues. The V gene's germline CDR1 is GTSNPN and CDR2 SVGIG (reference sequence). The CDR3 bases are TGTGCCTGGGGTTCAGGGGTACAGCCTAGCTCACCCCTCCACTTT. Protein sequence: CAWGSGVQPSSPLHF.

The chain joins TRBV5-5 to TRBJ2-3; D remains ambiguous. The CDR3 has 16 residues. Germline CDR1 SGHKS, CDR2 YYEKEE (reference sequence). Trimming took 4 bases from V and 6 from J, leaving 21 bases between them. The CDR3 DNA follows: TGTGCCAGCAGCCTGGATCGTGCCGGAGTGGGGGATACGCAGTATTTT. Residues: CASSLDRAGVGDTQYF.

This chain's CDR3 is CASRRPGQFSYEQYF. The CDR3 nucleotides are TGTGCCAGCAGGCGACCGGGACAGTTTTCCTACGAGCAGTACTTC. This rearrangement joins TRBV11-2 to TRBJ2-7; TRBD1 aligns across 7 bases. Germline-derived CDR1 and CDR2 are SGHAT and FQNNGV. This CDR3 has 15 amino acids. V lost 6 bases, J lost 1 base, and 9 bases stayed unmatched.

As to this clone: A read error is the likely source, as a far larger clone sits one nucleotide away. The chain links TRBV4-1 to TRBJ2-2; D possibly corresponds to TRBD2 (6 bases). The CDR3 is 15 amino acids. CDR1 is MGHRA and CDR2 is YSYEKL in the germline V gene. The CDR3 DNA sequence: TGTGCCAGCGGCCAAGATCACGGGAGTACCGGGGAGCTGTTTTTT. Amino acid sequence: CASGQDHGSTGELFF.

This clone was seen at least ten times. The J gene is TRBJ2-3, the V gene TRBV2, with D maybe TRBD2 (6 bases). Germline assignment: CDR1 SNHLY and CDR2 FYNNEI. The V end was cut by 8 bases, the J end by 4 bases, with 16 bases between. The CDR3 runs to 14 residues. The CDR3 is CASGSTSFADTQYF. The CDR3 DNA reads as TGTGCCAGCGGCTCGACTAGTTTTGCAGATACGCAGTATTTT. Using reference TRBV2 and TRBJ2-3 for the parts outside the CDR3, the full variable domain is EPEVTQTPSHQVTQMGQEVILRCVPISNHLYFYWYRQILGQKVEFLVSFYNNEISEKSEIFDDQFSVERPDGSNFTLKIRSTKLEDSAMYFCASGSTSFADTQYFGPGTRLTVL.

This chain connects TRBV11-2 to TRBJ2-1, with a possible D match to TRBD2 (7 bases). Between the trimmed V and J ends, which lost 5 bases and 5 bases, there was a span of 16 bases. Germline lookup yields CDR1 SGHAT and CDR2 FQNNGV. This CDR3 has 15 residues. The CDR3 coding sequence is TGTGCCAGCAGCGTTCGGGGGGCGCAAGACAATGAGCAGTTCTTC. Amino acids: CASSVRGAQDNEQFF.

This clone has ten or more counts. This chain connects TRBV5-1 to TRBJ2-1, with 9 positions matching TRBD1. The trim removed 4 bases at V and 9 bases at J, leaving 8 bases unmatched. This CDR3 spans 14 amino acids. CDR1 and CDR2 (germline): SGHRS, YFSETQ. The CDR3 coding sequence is TGCGCCAGCAGCCCGGACAGGGGATGGACTGAGCAGTTCTTC. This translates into CASSPDRGWTEQFF.

This CDR3 reads CASSATSGLYEQYF. CDR3 nucleotide sequence: TGTGCCAGCAGTGCGACTAGCGGGCTGTACGAGCAGTACTTC. The V gene is TRBV2, the J gene TRBJ2-7; 10 bases agree with TRBD2. J lost 4 bases, V lost 4 bases, and 4 bases had no gene match. The germline V gene encodes CDR1 SNHLY and CDR2 FYNNEI. The CDR3 length is 14 residues.

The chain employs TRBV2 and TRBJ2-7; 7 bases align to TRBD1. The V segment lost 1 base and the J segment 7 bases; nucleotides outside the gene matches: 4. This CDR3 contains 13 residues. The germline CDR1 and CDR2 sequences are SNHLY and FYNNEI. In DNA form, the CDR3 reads TGTGCCAGCAGTGAAGGGCTGGACAGGGAGCAGTACTTC. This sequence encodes CASSEGLDREQYF.

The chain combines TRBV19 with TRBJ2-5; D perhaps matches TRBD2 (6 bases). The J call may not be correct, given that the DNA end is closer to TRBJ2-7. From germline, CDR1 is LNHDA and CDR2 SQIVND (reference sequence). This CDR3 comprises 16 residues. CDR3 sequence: CASSIGRLDYPYEQYF. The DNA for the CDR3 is TGTGCCAGTAGTATAGGCCGCCTGGACTACCCCTACGAGCAGTACTTC.

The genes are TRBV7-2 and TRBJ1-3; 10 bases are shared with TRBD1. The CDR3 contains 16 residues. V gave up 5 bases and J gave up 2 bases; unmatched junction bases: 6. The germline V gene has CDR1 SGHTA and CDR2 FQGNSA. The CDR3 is CASSPRTGGTGNTIYF. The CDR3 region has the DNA TGTGCCAGCAGCCCCCGGACAGGGGGAACTGGAAACACCATATATTTT.

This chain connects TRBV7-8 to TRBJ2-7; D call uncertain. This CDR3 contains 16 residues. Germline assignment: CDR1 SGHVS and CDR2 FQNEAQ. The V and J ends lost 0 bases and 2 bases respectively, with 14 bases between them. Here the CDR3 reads CASSLALIDSPYEQYF. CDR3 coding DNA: TGTGCCAGCAGCTTAGCGCTAATAGACTCCCCCTACGAGCAGTACTTC.

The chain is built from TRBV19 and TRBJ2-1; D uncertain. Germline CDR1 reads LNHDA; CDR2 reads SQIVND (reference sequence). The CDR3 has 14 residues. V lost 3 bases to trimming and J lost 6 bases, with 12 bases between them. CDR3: CASSIGVRPNEQFF. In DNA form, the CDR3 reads TGTGCCAGTAGTATTGGGGTACGTCCCAATGAGCAGTTCTTC.

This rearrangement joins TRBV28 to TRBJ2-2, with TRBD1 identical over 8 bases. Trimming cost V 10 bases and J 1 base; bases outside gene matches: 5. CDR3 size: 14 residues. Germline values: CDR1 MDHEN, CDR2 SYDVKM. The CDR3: CATRQGMNTGELFF. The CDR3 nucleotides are TGTGCCACCCGACAGGGGATGAACACCGGGGAGCTGTTTTTT.

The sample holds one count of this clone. In nucleotides, the CDR3 is TGTGCCAGCAGCTTAGGACAGGGGGCCTACGAGCAGTACTTC. This sequence encodes CASSLGQGAYEQYF. This rearrangement joins TRBV9 to TRBJ2-7, with 10 nucleotides matching TRBD1. Germline CDR1 reads SGDLS; CDR2 reads YYNGEE. The CDR3 covers 14 residues. Trimming removed 4 bases from V and 2 bases from J; junction bases left unmatched: 3.

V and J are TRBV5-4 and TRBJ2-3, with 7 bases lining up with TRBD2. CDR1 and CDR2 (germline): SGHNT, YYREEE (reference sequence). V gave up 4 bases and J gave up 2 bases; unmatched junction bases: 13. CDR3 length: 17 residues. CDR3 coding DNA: TGTGCCAGCAGCCCCGGTGGCCCAGCGGGACCCACAGATACGCAGTATTTT. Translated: CASSPGGPAGPTDTQYF.

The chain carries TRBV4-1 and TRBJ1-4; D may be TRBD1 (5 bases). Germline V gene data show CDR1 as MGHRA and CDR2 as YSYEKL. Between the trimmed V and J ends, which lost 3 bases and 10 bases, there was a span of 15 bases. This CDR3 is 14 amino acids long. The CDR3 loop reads CASSQIVGVAKLFF. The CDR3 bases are TGCGCCAGCAGCCAGATAGTGGGGGTTGCAAAACTGTTTTTT.

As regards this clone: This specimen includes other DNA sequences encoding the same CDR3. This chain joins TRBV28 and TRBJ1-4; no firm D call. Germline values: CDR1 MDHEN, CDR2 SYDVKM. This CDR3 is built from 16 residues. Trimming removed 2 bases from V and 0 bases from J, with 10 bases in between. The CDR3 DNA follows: TGTGCCAGCAGTTTAGAGGGATCGGCAACTAATGAAAAACTGTTTTTT. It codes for CASSLEGSATNEKLFF.

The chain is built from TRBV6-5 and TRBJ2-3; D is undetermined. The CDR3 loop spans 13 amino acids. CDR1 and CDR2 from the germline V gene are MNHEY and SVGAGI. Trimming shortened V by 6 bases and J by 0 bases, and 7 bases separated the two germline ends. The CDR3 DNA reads TGTGCCAGCAGGGGCTCTAGCACAGATACGCAGTATTTT. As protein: CASRGSSTDTQYF.

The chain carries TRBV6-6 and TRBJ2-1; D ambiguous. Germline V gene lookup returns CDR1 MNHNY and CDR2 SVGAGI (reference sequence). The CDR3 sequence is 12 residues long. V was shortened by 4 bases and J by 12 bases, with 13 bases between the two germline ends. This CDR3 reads CASSSLASGQFF. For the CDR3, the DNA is TGTGCCAGCAGTTCGCTCGCGTCGGGGCAGTTCTTC.

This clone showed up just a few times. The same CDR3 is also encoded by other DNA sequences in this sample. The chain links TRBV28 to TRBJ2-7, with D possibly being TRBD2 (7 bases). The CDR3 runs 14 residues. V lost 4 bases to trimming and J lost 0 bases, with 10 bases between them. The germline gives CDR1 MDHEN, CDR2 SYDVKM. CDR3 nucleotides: TGTGCCAGCAGTTCTCGGGGGGCCTCCTACGAGCAGTACTTC. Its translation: CASSSRGASYEQYF. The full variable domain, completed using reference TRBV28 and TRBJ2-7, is DVKVTQSSRYLVKRTGEKVFLECVQDMDHENMFWYRQDPGLGLRLIYFSYDVKMKEKGDIPEGYSVSREKKERFSLILESASTNQTSMYLCASSSRGASYEQYFGPGTRLTVT.

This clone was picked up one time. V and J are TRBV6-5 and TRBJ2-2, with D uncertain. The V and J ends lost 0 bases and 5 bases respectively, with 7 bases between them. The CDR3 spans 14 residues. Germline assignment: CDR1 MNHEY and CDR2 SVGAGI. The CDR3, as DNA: TGTGCCAGCAGTTACTCGGCAGATACCGGGGAGCTGTTTTTT. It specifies CASSYSADTGELFF.